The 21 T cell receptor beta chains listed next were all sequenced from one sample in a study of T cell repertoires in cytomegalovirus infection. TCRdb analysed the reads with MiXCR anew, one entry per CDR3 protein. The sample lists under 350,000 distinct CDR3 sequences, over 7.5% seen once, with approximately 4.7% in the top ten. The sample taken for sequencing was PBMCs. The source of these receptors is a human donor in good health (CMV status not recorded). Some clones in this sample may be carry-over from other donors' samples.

The DNA of the CDR3 is TGTGCCAGCAGTTCCGGGACAGCTAACTATGGCTACACCTTC. Residues: CASSSGTANYGYTF. The rearrangement uses TRBV28 and TRBJ1-2; TRBD1 matches at 7 bases. Trimming removed 4 bases from V and 0 bases from J; junction bases left unmatched: 2. Per germline, CDR1 MDHEN and CDR2 SYDVKM. The CDR3 is made up of 14 amino acids.

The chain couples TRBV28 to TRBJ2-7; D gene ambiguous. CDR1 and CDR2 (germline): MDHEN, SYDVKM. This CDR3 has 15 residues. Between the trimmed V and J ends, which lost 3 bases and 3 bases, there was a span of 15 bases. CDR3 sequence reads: CASSFGRPKGYEQYF. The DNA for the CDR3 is TGTGCCAGCAGTTTTGGAAGGCCCAAGGGCTACGAGCAGTACTTC. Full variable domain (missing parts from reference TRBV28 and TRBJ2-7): DVKVTQSSRYLVKRTGEKVFLECVQDMDHENMFWYRQDPGLGLRLIYFSYDVKMKEKGDIPEGYSVSREKKERFSLILESASTNQTSMYLCASSFGRPKGYEQYFGPGTRLTVT.

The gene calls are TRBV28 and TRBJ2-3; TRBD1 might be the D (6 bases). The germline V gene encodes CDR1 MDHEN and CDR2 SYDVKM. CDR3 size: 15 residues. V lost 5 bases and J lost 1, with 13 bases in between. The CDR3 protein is CASSRQAVGTDTQYF. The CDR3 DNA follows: TGTGCCAGCAGTAGACAGGCTGTGGGCACAGATACGCAGTATTTT.

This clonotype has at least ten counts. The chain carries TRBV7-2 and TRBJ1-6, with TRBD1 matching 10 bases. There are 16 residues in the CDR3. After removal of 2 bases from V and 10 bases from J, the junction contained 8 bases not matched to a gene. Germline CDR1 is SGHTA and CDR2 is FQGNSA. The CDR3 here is CASSLTGTGAKSPLHF. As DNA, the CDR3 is TGTGCCAGCAGCTTAACCGGGACAGGGGCTAAATCACCCCTCCACTTT.

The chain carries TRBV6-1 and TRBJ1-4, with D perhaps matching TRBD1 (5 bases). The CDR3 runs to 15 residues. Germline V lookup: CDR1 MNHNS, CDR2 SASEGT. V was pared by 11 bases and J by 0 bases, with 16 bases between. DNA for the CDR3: TGTGCCGGGCGGGCGGGGCCCGCAACTAATGAAAAACTGTTTTTT. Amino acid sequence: CAGRAGPATNEKLFF.

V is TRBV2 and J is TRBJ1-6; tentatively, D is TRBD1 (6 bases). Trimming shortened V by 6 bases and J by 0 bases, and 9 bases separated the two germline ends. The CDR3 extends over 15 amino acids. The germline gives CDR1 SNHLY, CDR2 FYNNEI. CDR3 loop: CASSGQSSYNSPLHF. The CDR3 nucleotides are TGTGCCAGCAGCGGACAGAGCTCCTATAATTCACCCCTCCACTTT.

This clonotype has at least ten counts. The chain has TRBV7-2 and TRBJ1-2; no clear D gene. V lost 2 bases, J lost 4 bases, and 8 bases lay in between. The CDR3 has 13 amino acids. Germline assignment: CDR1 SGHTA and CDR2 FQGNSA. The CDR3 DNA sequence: TGTGCCAGCAGCTTAAATCCCCTCTATGGCTACACCTTC. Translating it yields CASSLNPLYGYTF.

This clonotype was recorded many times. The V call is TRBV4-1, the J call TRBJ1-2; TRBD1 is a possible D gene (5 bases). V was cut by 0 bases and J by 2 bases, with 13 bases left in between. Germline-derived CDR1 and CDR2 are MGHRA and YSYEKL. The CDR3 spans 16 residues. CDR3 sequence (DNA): TGCGCCAGCAGCCAAGATGAAGGGGATTGGAACTATGGCTACACCTTC. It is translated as CASSQDEGDWNYGYTF.

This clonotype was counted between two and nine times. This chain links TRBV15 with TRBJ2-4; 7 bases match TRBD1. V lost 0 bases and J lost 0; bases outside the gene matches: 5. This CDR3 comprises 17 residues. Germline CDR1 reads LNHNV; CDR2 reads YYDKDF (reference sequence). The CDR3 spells CATSRDDRVLAKNIQYF. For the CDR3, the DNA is TGTGCCACCAGCAGAGATGACAGGGTTCTAGCCAAAAACATTCAGTACTTC.

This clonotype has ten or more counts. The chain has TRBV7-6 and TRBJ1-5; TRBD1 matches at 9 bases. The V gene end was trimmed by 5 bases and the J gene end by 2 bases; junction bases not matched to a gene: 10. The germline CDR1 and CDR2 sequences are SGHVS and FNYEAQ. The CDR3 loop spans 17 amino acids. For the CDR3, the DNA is TGTGCCAGCAGCCCGGGACAGGGCAACCGAGGCAATCAGCCCCAGCATTTT. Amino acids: CASSPGQGNRGNQPQHF. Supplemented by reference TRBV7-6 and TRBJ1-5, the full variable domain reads GAGVSQSPRYKVTKRGQDVALRCDPISGHVSLYWYRQALGQGPEFLTYFNYEAQQDKSGLPNDRFSAERPEGSISTLTIQRTEQRDSAMYRCASSPGQGNRGNQPQHFGDGTRLSIL.

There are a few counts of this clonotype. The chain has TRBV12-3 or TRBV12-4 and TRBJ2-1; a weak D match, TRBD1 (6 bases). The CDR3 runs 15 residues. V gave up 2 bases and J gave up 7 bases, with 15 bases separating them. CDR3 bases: TGTGCCAGCAGTTTATTCCAGGGCCAGGGGAATGAGCAGTTCTTC. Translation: CASSLFQGQGNEQFF.

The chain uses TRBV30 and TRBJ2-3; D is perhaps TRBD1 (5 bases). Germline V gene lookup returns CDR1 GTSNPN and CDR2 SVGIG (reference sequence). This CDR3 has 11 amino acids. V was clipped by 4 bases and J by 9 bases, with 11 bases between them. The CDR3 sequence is CAWMVRATQYF. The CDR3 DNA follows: TGTGCCTGGATGGTCAGGGCAACGCAGTATTTT.

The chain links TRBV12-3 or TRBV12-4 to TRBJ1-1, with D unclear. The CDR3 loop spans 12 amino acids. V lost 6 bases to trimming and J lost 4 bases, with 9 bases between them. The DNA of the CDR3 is TGTGCCAGCAGAGCGAAAGGCACTGAAGCTTTCTTT. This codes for CASRAKGTEAFF.

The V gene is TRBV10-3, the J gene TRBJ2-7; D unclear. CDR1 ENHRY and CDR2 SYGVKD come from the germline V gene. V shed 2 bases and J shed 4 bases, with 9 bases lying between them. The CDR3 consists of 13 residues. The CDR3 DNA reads TGTGCCATCAGTGAGGCACGGAGTTACGAGCAGTACTTC. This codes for CAISEARSYEQYF.

CDR3 DNA: TGCAGCGCCTCCGGGACATCCAATTACGAGCAGTACTTC. This translates into CSASGTSNYEQYF. The chain recombines TRBV29-1 with TRBJ2-7, with D possibly being TRBD1 (6 bases). In germline, CDR1 is SQVTM, CDR2 ANQGSEA. The CDR3 loop spans 13 amino acids. Trimming removed 7 bases at V and 4 bases at J, with 17 bases between.

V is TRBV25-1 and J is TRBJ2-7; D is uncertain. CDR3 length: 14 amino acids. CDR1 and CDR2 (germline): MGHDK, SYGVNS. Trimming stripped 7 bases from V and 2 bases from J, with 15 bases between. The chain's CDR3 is CASTFDNGPYEQYF. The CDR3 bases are TGTGCCAGCACCTTCGACAACGGCCCCTACGAGCAGTACTTC.

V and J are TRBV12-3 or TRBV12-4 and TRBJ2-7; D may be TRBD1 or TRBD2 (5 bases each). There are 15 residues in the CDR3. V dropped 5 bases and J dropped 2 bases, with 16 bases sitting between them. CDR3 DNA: TGTGCCAGCAGTCCAGGGACGGGGAAAGCCTACGAGCAGTACTTC. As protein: CASSPGTGKAYEQYF.

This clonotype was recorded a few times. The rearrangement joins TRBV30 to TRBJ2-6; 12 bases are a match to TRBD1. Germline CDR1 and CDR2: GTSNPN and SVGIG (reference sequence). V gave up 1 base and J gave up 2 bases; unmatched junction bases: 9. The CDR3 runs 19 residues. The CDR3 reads CAWSAFGTGGLPGANVLTF. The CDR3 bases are TGTGCCTGGAGTGCTTTCGGGACAGGGGGCTTACCTGGGGCCAACGTCCTGACTTTC.

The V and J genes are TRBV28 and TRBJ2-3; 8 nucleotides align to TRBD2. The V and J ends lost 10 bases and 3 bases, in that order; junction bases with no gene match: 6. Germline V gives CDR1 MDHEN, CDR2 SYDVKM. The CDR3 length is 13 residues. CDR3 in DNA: TGTGCCACCTGCGCGGGAGGAACAGATACGCAGTATTTT. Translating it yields CATCAGGTDTQYF.

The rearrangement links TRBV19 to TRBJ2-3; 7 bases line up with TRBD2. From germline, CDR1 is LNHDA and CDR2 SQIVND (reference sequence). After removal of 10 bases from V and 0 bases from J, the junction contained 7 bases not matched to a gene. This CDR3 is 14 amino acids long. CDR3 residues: CATSSGSSTDTQYF. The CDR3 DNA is TGTGCCACCTCTAGCGGATCTAGCACAGATACGCAGTATTTT.

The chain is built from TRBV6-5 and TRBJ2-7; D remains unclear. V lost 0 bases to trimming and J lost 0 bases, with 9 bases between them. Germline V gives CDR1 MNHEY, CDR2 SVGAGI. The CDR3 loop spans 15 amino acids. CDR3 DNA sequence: TGTGCCAGCAGTTACTCCTCCGGAAGCTCCTACGAGCAGTACTTC. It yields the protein CASSYSSGSSYEQYF.